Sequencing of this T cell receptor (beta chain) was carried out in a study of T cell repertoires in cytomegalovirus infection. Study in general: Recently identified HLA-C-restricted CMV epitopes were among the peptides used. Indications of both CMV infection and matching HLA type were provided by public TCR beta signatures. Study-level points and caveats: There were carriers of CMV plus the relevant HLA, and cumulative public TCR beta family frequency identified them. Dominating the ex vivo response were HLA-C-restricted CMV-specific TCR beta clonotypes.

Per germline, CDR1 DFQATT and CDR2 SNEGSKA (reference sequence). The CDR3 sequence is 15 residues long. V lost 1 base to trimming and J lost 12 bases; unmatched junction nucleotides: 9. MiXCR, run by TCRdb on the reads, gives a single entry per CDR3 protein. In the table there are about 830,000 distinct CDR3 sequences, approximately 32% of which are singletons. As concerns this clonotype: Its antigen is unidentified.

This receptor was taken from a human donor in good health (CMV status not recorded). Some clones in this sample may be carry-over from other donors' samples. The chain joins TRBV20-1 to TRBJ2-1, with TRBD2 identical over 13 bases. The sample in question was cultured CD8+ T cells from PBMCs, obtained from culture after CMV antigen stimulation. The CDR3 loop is CSARVLAGGQVVQFF. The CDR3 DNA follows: TGCAGTGCTAGAGTACTAGCGGGGGGGCAGGTTGTGCAGTTCTTC.